These 14 T cell receptor beta chains originate from one sample sequenced in a study of response to subunit inactivated influenza vaccine. MiXCR was run by TCRdb on the RT-PCR reads, yielding one entry per CDR3 protein. The table records under 550,000 distinct CDR3 sequences, about 7.6% of them present only once. The sample here was PBMCs from blood, taken less than 25 months after vaccination. These receptors came from a man between 45 and 75 years old who received an inactivated influenza vaccine.

This clonotype was found a few times. J is TRBJ2-7 and V is TRBV28; TRBD2 matches 9 bases. CDR3 size: 15 residues. Germline V gene data show CDR1 as MDHEN and CDR2 as SYDVKM. V dropped 5 bases and J dropped 7; count of bases not matched to a gene: 12. CDR3 in amino acids: CASSPLVAGVREQYF. The CDR3 bases are TGTGCCAGCAGTCCCCTGGTAGCGGGGGTTCGAGAGCAGTACTTC.

This chain joins TRBV29-1 and TRBJ1-2; D may be TRBD1 (6 bases). Trimming left V 8 bases short and J 2 bases short, with 12 bases between. Germline V lookup: CDR1 SQVTM, CDR2 ANQGSEA. This CDR3 contains 12 residues. The CDR3 DNA is TGCAGCATGGACACAGGGAACTATGGCTACACCTTC. Amino acid sequence: CSMDTGNYGYTF.

This clonotype occurred many times. The chain carries TRBV5-5 and TRBJ1-5; weak D call: TRBD1 (6 bases). Looked up from germline, CDR1 is SGHKS and CDR2 is YYEKEE (reference sequence). The CDR3 extends over 15 amino acids. Trimming shortened V by 5 bases and J by 0 bases, and 12 bases separated the two germline ends. CDR3 nucleotide sequence: TGTGCCAGCAGATTGTCAGGGGATAGCAATCAGCCCCAGCATTTT. Amino acid sequence: CASRLSGDSNQPQHF.

J is TRBJ2-5 and V is TRBV7-8; TRBD1 aligns across 8 bases. After removal of 1 base from V and 5 bases from J, the junction contained 9 bases not matched to a gene. CDR1 is SGHVS, CDR2 FQNEAQ, per germline. CDR3 length equals 16 residues. The CDR3 loop reads CASSLGAGGVPETQYF. The CDR3 coding sequence is TGTGCCAGCAGCTTAGGGGCAGGGGGCGTTCCGGAGACCCAGTACTTC.

The J gene is TRBJ2-7, the V gene TRBV20-1; TRBD2 matches 11 bases. The V segment lost 5 bases and the J segment 3 bases; nucleotides outside the gene matches: 3. The CDR3 is made up of 13 amino acids. Germline values: CDR1 DFQATT, CDR2 SNEGSKA (reference sequence). In DNA form, the CDR3 reads TGCAGTGCTCCTAGCGGGGGGTTCTACGAGCAGTACTTC. This gives the protein CSAPSGGFYEQYF.

A remark on this clonotype: The conserved closing phenylalanine or tryptophan is absent in this CDR3, likely reflecting a read error. It is unclear where the CDR3 begins or ends on the DNA, so no DNA is shown, and the CDR3 is as TCRdb lists it. The CDR3: CASSFEGDPLTFR. The chain combines TRBV7-9 with TRBJ2-7; TRBD2 is the table's D call, not checked against the DNA. Inclusive of both ends, the CDR3 amounts to 13 amino acids. The germline gives CDR1 SEHNR, CDR2 FQNEAQ (reference sequence).

At least ten counts were recorded for this clonotype. The rearrangement uses TRBV3-1 and TRBJ2-2, with 8 bases fitting TRBD1. The CDR3 is 15 residues long. J gave up 0 bases and V 3 bases, and 0 bases lay outside the gene matches. CDR1 and CDR2 from the germline V gene are LGHDT and YNNKEL (reference sequence). The CDR3: CASSQTGANTGELFF. In DNA form, the CDR3 reads TGTGCCAGCAGCCAGACAGGGGCGAACACCGGGGAGCTGTTTTTT.

The chain employs TRBV6-2 or TRBV6-3 and TRBJ2-6, with a tentative D call TRBD2 (5 bases). From germline, CDR1 is MNHEY and CDR2 SVGEGT. CDR3 length: 16 amino acids. With 5 bases removed from V and 2 bases from J, the gap between germline ends came to 13 bases. The CDR3 region has the DNA TGTGCCAGCAGTGGCCCGAGGGTTACTGGGGCCAACGTCCTGACTTTC. It is translated as CASSGPRVTGANVLTF.

This clonotype appeared many times. The gene calls are TRBV2 and TRBJ2-7; 7 nucleotides align to TRBD2. CDR3 size: 12 residues. J was trimmed by 3 bases and V by 6 bases; bases with no gene match: 2. The germline gives CDR1 SNHLY, CDR2 FYNNEI. CDR3 in amino acids: CASRLANYEQYF. The CDR3 DNA is TGTGCCAGCAGACTAGCGAACTACGAGCAGTACTTC. The full variable domain, rest sourced from reference TRBV2 and TRBJ2-7, is EPEVTQTPSHQVTQMGQEVILRCVPISNHLYFYWYRQILGQKVEFLVSFYNNEISEKSEIFDDQFSVERPDGSNFTLKIRSTKLEDSAMYFCASRLANYEQYFGPGTRLTVT.

At least ten counts were recorded for this clonotype. The chain has TRBV7-2 and TRBJ2-7; no definite D call. Germline CDR1 is SGHTA and CDR2 is FQGNSA. Deletions cut 4 bases from V and 2 bases from J, with 9 bases between. The CDR3 loop spans 13 amino acids. The chain's CDR3 is CASSSLVTYEQYF. The CDR3 DNA is TGTGCCAGCAGCTCCCTAGTTACCTACGAGCAGTACTTC.

This clonotype was detected ten times or more. The chain combines TRBV12-3 or TRBV12-4 with TRBJ1-6; the match to TRBD1 covers 10 bases. The CDR3 sequence is 15 residues long. Germline trimming cut 6 bases from V and 8 bases from J; bases unmatched to any gene: 7. CDR3 amino acids: CASRTGTGAYSPLHF. CDR3 sequence (DNA): TGTGCCAGCAGGACCGGGACAGGGGCGTATTCACCCCTCCACTTT.

The chain recombines TRBV7-8 with TRBJ2-5; the D gene is possibly TRBD2 (6 bases). The V end lost 5 bases, the J end lost 9 bases, and 16 bases lay between the germline ends. This CDR3 comprises 13 residues. CDR1 is SGHVS and CDR2 is FQNEAQ in the germline V gene. For the CDR3, the DNA is TGTGCCAGCAGCCCCTTTGGCCCGGGGGCCCAGTACTTC. Encoded protein: CASSPFGPGAQYF.

This clonotype was seen a few times. The J gene is TRBJ2-5, the V gene TRBV6-5; possible D gene TRBD2, 5 bases. The CDR3 has 14 residues. The V and J ends lost 4 bases and 6 bases respectively, with 15 bases between them. Germline-derived CDR1 and CDR2 are MNHEY and SVGAGI. The CDR3: CASSSGLLGKTQYF. The CDR3, as DNA: TGTGCCAGCAGTTCCGGACTGCTGGGGAAGACCCAGTACTTC.

This clonotype has a count of ten or more. The V gene is TRBV6-2 or TRBV6-3, the J gene TRBJ2-7; D is perhaps TRBD1 (5 bases). Trimming removed 6 bases from V and 10 bases from J, with 22 bases in between. Germline-derived CDR1 and CDR2 are MNHEY and SVGEGT. This CDR3 contains 14 residues. The CDR3 DNA follows: TGTGCCAGCAGGTACAGGTCCAACCTTGGTTTCCAGTACTTC. Its protein is CASRYRSNLGFQYF.